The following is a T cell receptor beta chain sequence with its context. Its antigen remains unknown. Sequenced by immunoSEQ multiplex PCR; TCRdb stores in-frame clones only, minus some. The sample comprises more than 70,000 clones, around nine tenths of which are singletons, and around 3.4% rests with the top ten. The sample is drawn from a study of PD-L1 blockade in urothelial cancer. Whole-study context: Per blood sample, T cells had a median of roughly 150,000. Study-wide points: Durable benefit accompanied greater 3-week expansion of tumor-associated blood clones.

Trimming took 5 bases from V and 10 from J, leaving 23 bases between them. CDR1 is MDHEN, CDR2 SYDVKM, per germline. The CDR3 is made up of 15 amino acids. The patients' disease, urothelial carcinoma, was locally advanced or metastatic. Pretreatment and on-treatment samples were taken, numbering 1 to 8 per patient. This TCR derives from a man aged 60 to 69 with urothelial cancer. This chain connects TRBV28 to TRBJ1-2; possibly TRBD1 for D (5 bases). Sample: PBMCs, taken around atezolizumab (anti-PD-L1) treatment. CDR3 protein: CASSPGPGLIDPYTF. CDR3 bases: TGTGCCAGCAGTCCCGGACCGGGACTTATAGACCCCTACACCTTC.